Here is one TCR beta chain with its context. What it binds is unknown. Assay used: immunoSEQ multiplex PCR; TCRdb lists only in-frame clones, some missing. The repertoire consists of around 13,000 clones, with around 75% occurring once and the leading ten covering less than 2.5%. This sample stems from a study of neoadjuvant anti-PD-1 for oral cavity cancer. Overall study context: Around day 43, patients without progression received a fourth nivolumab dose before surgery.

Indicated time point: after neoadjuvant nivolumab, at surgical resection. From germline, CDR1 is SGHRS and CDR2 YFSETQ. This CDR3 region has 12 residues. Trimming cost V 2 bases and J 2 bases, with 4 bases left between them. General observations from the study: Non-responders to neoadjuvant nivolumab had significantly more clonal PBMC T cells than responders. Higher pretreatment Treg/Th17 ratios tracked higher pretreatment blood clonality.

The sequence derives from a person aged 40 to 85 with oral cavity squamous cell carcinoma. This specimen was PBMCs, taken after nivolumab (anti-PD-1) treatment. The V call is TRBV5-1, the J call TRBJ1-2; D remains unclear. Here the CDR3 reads CASSFDNYGYTF. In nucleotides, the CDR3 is TGCGCCAGCAGCTTTGACAACTATGGCTACACCTTC.